The clone carrying this T cell receptor (beta chain) was counted a few times. Its antigen is currently unknown. The data stem from a study of CD8+ T cells in alopecia areata. Findings and limits, study-wide: Among patients, TCR sharing was less clear than in mice, a difference possibly due in part to HLA diversity in the patient population.

The V end was cut by 7 bases, the J end by 6 bases, with 17 bases between. CDR1 and CDR2 (germline): SQVTM, ANQGSEA. The CDR3 runs to 13 residues. Once RNA had been extracted, it was reverse transcribed into cDNA to act as the sequencing template. Clones were sequenced by immunoSEQ multiplex PCR, and TCRdb holds only the in-frame ones, with some missing. The sample has about 98,000 clones; about 40% are singletons. Sequenced: CD4+ T cells sorted from blood. V gene TRBV29-1 combines with J gene TRBJ2-3; TRBD2 is a possible D gene (5 bases). The receptor was derived from a human donor with alopecia areata. CDR3 sequence reads: CSAIPRVSDTQYF. CDR3 bases: TGCAGCGCCATCCCGCGGGTCTCGGATACGCAGTATTTT.